This record looks at one TCR beta chain sequence and its context. Its antigen is still unknown. Primers used in a second PCR of roughly 6 to 12 cycles were a sample-barcoded 5' primer and a J-beta primer mix. Via MiXCR, TCRdb re-called the 5' RACE reads, giving one row per CDR3 protein. The sample contains 1.5 million to 2 million distinct CDR3 sequences, about 31% of which appear only once. The data originate from a study of blood T cells in healthy people across ages. Study conclusions and caveats: TCR beta diversity per million T cells fell roughly linearly with age.

V lost 0 bases and J 2 bases, leaving 14 bases between the germline ends. CDR3 size: 16 residues. From germline, CDR1 is MNHNS and CDR2 SASEGT. The genes are TRBV6-1 and TRBJ2-7; D not resolved. The specimen sequenced was blood. The TCR originated in a woman between 25 and 40 years old in good health. In nucleotides, the CDR3 is TGTGCCAGCAGTGAAGCGCTCTCACCCGGAACCTACGAGCAGTACTTC. This gives the protein CASSEALSPGTYEQYF.